This entry lists 18 T cell receptor beta chains sequenced from one sample in a study of CD8+ T cells in alopecia areata. Treatment of the sample: oral pan-JAK inhibitor, 5-10 mg twice daily. Investigators isolated RNA and reverse transcribed it into cDNA to act as the sequencing template. The assay was immunoSEQ multiplex PCR, and TCRdb's table has in-frame clones only and misses some. The sample yields approximately 160,000 clones, 55% to 75% seen once. This sample comprised CD4+ T cells sorted from blood, obtained at week 24, from a patient treated with tofacitinib. The origin of the receptors is a human donor with alopecia areata.

This clone showed up just a few times. The chain links TRBV15 to TRBJ2-2; no reliable D call. CDR3 length: 15 residues. Germline CDR1 LNHNV, CDR2 YYDKDF (reference sequence). V was shortened by 5 bases and J by 3 bases, with 13 bases between the two germline ends. CDR3 DNA sequence: TGTGCCACCAGCCCTCGGCCCTCATACACCGGGGAGCTGTTTTTT. Amino acid sequence: CATSPRPSYTGELFF.

The chain links TRBV5-1 to TRBJ1-1; D is unresolved. Germline CDR1 SGHRS, CDR2 YFSETQ. This CDR3 comprises 14 residues. V was trimmed by 0 bases and J by 10 bases, leaving 16 bases between them. The DNA for the CDR3 is TGCGCCAGCAGCTTGGGGCAGCCTAGTGGAGTAGCTTTCTTT. It is translated as CASSLGQPSGVAFF.

Worth noting for this clone: Different DNA sequences within this sample yield the same CDR3. V is TRBV6-5 and J is TRBJ2-2; D is ambiguous. V was cut by 5 bases and J by 0 bases, with 4 bases left in between. Germline-derived CDR1 and CDR2 are MNHEY and SVGAGI. CDR3 length: 13 amino acids. CDR3 bases: TGTGCCAGCAGTCTCGCGAACACCGGGGAGCTGTTTTTT. Its protein is CASSLANTGELFF.

Only one count was recorded for this clone. The chain couples TRBV4-1 to TRBJ2-7; D call uncertain. V lost 0 bases and J lost 3, with 3 bases in between. Germline V CDR1 and CDR2: MGHRA, YSYEKL. This CDR3 region has 12 residues. CDR3 protein: CASSQDFYEQYF. CDR3 in DNA: TGCGCCAGCAGCCAAGATTTCTACGAGCAGTACTTC.

This chain links TRBV29-1 with TRBJ1-6; 7 bases are shared with TRBD1. CDR3 size: 13 residues. Germline values: CDR1 SQVTM, CDR2 ANQGSEA. Unmatched junction bases numbered 6, after V lost 7 bases and J lost 6 bases. The CDR3 DNA sequence: TGCAGCGCAAGACAGGGTGGTAATTCACCCCTCCACTTT. This codes for CSARQGGNSPLHF.

The rearrangement joins TRBV9 to TRBJ1-2, with TRBD1 identical over 7 bases. Germline V lookup: CDR1 SGDLS, CDR2 YYNGEE. The CDR3 length is 16 residues. V lost 0 bases to trimming and J lost 2 bases; unmatched junction nucleotides: 7. CDR3 nucleotides: TGTGCCAGCAGCGTAGGAGTAGGGGGCGCCAACTATGGCTACACCTTC. It yields the protein CASSVGVGGANYGYTF.

Here the CDR3 reads CATSRLESEQFF. CDR3 bases: TGTGCCACCAGCAGGTTAGAGTCAGAGCAGTTCTTC. The rearrangement joins TRBV15 to TRBJ2-1, with D uncertain. This CDR3 comprises 12 residues. The V end was cut by 3 bases, the J end by 10 bases, with 10 bases between. Germline CDR1 and CDR2: LNHNV and YYDKDF (reference sequence).

The chain uses TRBV18 and TRBJ1-2, with D possibly TRBD1 on 5 matching bases. The CDR3 spans 13 residues. CDR1 and CDR2 (germline): KGHSH, LQKENI. V was clipped by 3 bases and J by 4 bases, with 9 bases between them. The CDR3 DNA is TGTGCCAGCTCACCCCAGGGACTCTATGGCTACACCTTC. It codes for CASSPQGLYGYTF.

This rearrangement joins TRBV29-1 to TRBJ1-2, with 10 bases aligning to TRBD1. Germline V gene sequence: CDR1 SQVTM, CDR2 ANQGSEA. Trimming at V came to 4 bases and at J to 0 bases, leaving 5 bases not matched to a gene. This CDR3 contains 15 residues. The CDR3 DNA reads as TGCAGCGTTGCCCCCGGGACAGGGGCTAACTATGGCTACACCTTC. It is translated as CSVAPGTGANYGYTF.

The chain uses TRBV7-9 and TRBJ2-3, with D possibly TRBD2 on 6 matching bases. V lost 3 bases and J lost 4, with 14 bases in between. The CDR3 extends over 15 amino acids. CDR1 and CDR2 (germline): SEHNR, FQNEAQ (reference sequence). The chain's CDR3 is CASSFSGRVSDTQYF. In nucleotides, the CDR3 is TGTGCCAGCAGCTTCAGCGGGCGGGTGTCAGATACGCAGTATTTT.

V gene TRBV5-6 combines with J gene TRBJ1-2; D uncertain. V was clipped by 4 bases and J by 3 bases, with 16 bases between them. The length of the CDR3 is 15 residues. The germline gives CDR1 SGHDT, CDR2 YYEEEE. The CDR3 DNA reads as TGTGCCAGCAGCACTACAAGCACAGTCTACTATGGCTACACCTTC. This gives the protein CASSTTSTVYYGYTF.

The gene calls are TRBV2 and TRBJ1-4, with D maybe TRBD1 (5 bases). CDR3 length: 12 residues. V was pared by 8 bases and J by 8 bases, with 12 bases between. The germline gives CDR1 SNHLY, CDR2 FYNNEI. The CDR3 reads CASGTIGEKLFF. The CDR3 DNA follows: TGTGCCAGCGGGACCATAGGGGAAAAACTGTTTTTT.

This clone was seen more than once but under ten times. CDR3 amino acids: CASSLASGFQETQYF. For the CDR3, the DNA is TGTGCCAGCAGCTTAGCATCGGGGTTCCAAGAGACCCAGTACTTC. V and J are TRBV7-2 and TRBJ2-5; a weak D match, TRBD2 (5 bases). Looked up from germline, CDR1 is SGHTA and CDR2 is FQGNSA. The V and J ends lost 0 bases and 1 base respectively, with 9 bases between them. This CDR3 contains 15 residues.

V and J are TRBV11-2 and TRBJ2-5; tentatively, D is TRBD2 (7 bases). CDR1 is SGHAT and CDR2 is FQNNGV in the germline V gene. V gave up 7 bases and J gave up 4 bases, with 16 bases separating them. There are 14 residues in the CDR3. CDR3 DNA sequence: TGTGCCAGCACCCTAATGCGGGGGCGAGAGACCCAGTACTTC. It is translated as CASTLMRGRETQYF.

The V gene is TRBV19, the J gene TRBJ1-3, with D maybe TRBD1 (6 bases). Looked up from germline, CDR1 is LNHDA and CDR2 is SQIVND (reference sequence). The ends were cut back, 9 bases at V and 1 base at J, with 13 bases in the middle. CDR3 length equals 14 residues. CDR3 residues: CASARGGSGNTIYF. The CDR3 DNA is TGTGCCAGCGCCCGAGGGGGGTCTGGAAACACCATATATTTT.

In this sample, this clone turned up a few times. The chain recombines TRBV29-1 with TRBJ2-2, with D possibly called TRBD1 or TRBD2 (5 bases each). Trimming took 8 bases from V and 10 from J, leaving 20 bases between them. CDR1 is SQVTM and CDR2 is ANQGSEA in the germline V gene. The CDR3 spans 13 residues. The chain's CDR3 is CSRGDSEMTELFF. CDR3 coding DNA: TGCAGCCGGGGCGATAGCGAAATGACGGAGCTGTTTTTT.

The chain has TRBV30 and TRBJ1-3; D gene ambiguous. Germline V gene sequence: CDR1 GTSNPN, CDR2 SVGIG (reference sequence). Trimming pared 0 bases from V and 0 bases from J, leaving 15 bases between. The CDR3 has 17 residues. This CDR3 is CAWSVLDGVTSGNTIYF. The DNA for the CDR3 is TGTGCCTGGAGTGTATTGGATGGGGTTACCTCTGGAAACACCATATATTTT. The full variable domain, its missing parts supplied by reference TRBV30 and TRBJ1-3, is SQTIHQWPATLVQPVGSPLSLECTVEGTSNPNLYWYRQAAGRGLQLLFYSVGIGQISSEVPQNLSASRPQDRQFILSSKKLLLSDSGFYLCAWSVLDGVTSGNTIYFGEGSWLTVV.

This clone was counted a few times. The chain couples TRBV30 to TRBJ1-2, with a possible D match to TRBD1 (6 bases). The CDR3 runs 15 residues. Deletions cut 3 bases from V and 2 bases from J, with 16 bases between. Looked up from germline, CDR1 is GTSNPN and CDR2 is SVGIG (reference sequence). The CDR3 region is CAWSGEQGLNYGYTF. The CDR3 DNA sequence: TGTGCCTGGAGCGGCGAGCAGGGGTTGAACTATGGCTACACCTTC.